This TCR beta chain is from a study of OX40 agonist ivuxolimab in advanced cancers. Study-level background: Patient treatment consisted of intravenous ivuxolimab administration every 2 weeks at 0.01 to 10 mg/kg. Previous treatment with anti-PD-1, anti-PD-L1 or anti-CTLA-4 therapy was allowed; about 44% had received some. Overall study findings and caveats: Compared with CD4+, CD8+ T cells on average had more expanded clones.

Sequencing used immunoSEQ multiplex PCR; TCRdb keeps in-frame clones, though not all of them. The sample includes 45,000 to 55,000 clones, 75% to 85% of them seen just once. On cycle 4 day 1 and cycle 7 day 1, as well as at baseline, blood was sampled. CDR3 length: 15 residues. Trimming cost V 4 bases and J 2 bases, with 12 bases left between them. Germline-derived CDR1 and CDR2 are SNHLY and FYNNEI. On this clone: Its antigen is undetermined.

This sequence joins TRBV2 and TRBJ1-3; perhaps TRBD1 as D (5 bases). Sequencing was performed on CD4+ or CD8+ T cells sorted from blood, taken in a trial of the OX40 agonist ivuxolimab. This clonotype was sampled from an adult with an advanced solid tumor such as melanoma, head and neck, liver or kidney cancer. CDR3 nucleotide sequence: TGTGCCAGCAGTGTTCGGGGGAATACTGGAAACACCATATATTTT. As protein: CASSVRGNTGNTIYF.